The following is a T cell receptor (beta chain) sequence with its context. Its antigen remains unknown. Authors of the study amplified TCR beta CDR3 regions from RNA transcripts. TCR CDR3 underwent first-round RT-PCR with the HTBI primer set. TCRdb used MiXCR to reprocess the multiplex PCR reads, holding one entry per CDR3 protein. The data show roughly 110,000 distinct CDR3 sequences, about a sixth seen once. This sample is drawn from a study of T cells in Graves' hyperthyroidism and ophthalmopathy. Study conclusions and caveats: Clonotypes that were expanded in thyroid above 0.001 mostly appeared in blood too.

Each patient was aged 18 to 65 and had newly diagnosed hyperthyroidism of under 2 months' duration. The PBMCs were sourced from fresh peripheral blood (less than 11 ml). The ends were cut back, 7 bases at V and 3 bases at J, with 16 bases in the middle. Germline V CDR1 and CDR2: MGHRA, YSYEKL. The CDR3 consists of 15 residues. This chain uses TRBV4-1 with TRBJ1-5; TRBD1 might be the D (5 bases). The receptor comes from a woman aged 45-59 years with Graves' hyperthyroidism. The material sequenced was blood. CDR3 loop: CASTPRGGFNQPQHF. The CDR3 DNA reads as TGCGCCAGCACCCCACGGGGCGGGTTCAATCAGCCCCAGCATTTT.